This T cell receptor (beta chain) is drawn from a study of shared clonotypes between healthy human individuals. Study outcomes and limitations: Among a few donors, approximately 4.6% of naive CD4 clonotypes were found in common. The sampled material consisted only of blood, and tissue repertoires are likely to differ. Estimated richness was generally greater in naive than memory subsets.

Assay: immunoSEQ multiplex PCR; the TCRdb copy retains only in-frame clones and omits some. The sample shows around 1.1 million clones, 60% to 80% of them seen only once. Germline CDR1 and CDR2: MDHEN and SYDVKM. The V and J ends lost 6 bases and 0 bases respectively, with 17 bases between them. This CDR3 is 16 amino acids long. A word on this clone: Its antigen is not identified.

The rearrangement uses TRBV28 and TRBJ1-2, with a weak D call TRBD1 (6 bases). The sequence came from a man younger than 35 in good health. Some clones in this sample may be carry-over from other donors' samples. The sequenced material came from memory CD4+ T cells from PBMCs. Subset in this sample: CD45RA-negative fraction. The DNA of the CDR3 is TGTGCCAGCAGACCGGGGGGCGCACGGACTAACTATGGCTACACCTTC. Its translation is CASRPGGARTNYGYTF.